The source of this TCR beta chain is a study of shared clonotypes between healthy human individuals. The healthy adult donors were HIV-negative and reported no recent acute infections or vaccinations. TCRdb's copy holds only in-frame clones and misses some; the assay was immunoSEQ multiplex PCR. The data contain some 1.4 million clones, about 96% of them seen just once; the ten biggest clones take up about 1%. The source is a man aged 25 to 40 in good health. The sample comprised naive CD4+ T cells sorted from blood. Indicated subset: CD45RA+ positively selected.

CDR3 DNA sequence: TGCGCCAGCAGCCCCGGGATCCTATCCTACGAGCAGTACTTC. This sequence encodes CASSPGILSYEQYF. The gene calls are TRBV4-1 and TRBJ2-7; D might be TRBD2 (5 bases). Germline-derived CDR1 and CDR2 are MGHRA and YSYEKL. CDR3 length: 14 residues. V was shortened by 4 bases and J by 1 base, with 11 bases between the two germline ends.